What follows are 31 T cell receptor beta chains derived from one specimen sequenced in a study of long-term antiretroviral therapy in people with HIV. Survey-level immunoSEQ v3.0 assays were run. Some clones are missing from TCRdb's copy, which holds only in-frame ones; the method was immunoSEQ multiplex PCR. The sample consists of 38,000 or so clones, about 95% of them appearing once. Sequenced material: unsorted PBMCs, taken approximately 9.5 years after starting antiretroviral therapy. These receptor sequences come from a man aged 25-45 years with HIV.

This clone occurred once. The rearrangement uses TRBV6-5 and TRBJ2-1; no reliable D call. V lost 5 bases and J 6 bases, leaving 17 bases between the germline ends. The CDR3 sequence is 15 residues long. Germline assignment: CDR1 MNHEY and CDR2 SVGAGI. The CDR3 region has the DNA TGTGCCAGCAGTCAAGGACCCGGGCCAGGCAATGAGCAGTTCTTC. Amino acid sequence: CASSQGPGPGNEQFF.

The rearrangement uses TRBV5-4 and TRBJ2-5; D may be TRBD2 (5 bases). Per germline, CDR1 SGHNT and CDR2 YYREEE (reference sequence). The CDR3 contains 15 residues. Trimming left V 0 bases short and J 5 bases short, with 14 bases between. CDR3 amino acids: CASSLDGEYPETQYF. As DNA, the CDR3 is TGTGCCAGCAGCTTGGATGGGGAGTACCCCGAGACCCAGTACTTC.

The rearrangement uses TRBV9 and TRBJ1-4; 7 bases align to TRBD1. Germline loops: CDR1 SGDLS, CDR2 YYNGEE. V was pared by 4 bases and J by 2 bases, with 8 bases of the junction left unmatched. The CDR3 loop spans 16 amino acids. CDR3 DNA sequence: TGTGCCAGCAGCCCCAGGGGGGGTGTGACTAATGAAAAACTGTTTTTT. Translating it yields CASSPRGGVTNEKLFF.

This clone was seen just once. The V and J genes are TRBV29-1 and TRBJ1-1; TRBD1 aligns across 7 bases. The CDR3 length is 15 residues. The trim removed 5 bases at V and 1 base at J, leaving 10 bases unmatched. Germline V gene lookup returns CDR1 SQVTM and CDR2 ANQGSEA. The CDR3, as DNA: TGCAGCGTTAGACCGGGACAGAGAACGAACACTGAAGCTTTCTTT. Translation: CSVRPGQRTNTEAFF. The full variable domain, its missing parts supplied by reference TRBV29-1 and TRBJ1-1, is SAVISQKPSRDICQRGTSLTIQCQVDSQVTMMFWYRQQPGQSLTLIATANQGSEATYESGFVIDKFPISRPNLTFSTLTVSNMSPEDSSIYLCSVRPGQRTNTEAFFGQGTRLTVV.

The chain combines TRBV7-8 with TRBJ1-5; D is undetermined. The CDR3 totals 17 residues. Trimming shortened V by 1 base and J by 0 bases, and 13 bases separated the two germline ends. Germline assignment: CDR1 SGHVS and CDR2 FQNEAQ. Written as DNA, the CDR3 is TGTGCCAGCAGCTTAGTAGGAGCCAGTTATAGCAATCAGCCCCAGCATTTT. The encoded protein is CASSLVGASYSNQPQHF.

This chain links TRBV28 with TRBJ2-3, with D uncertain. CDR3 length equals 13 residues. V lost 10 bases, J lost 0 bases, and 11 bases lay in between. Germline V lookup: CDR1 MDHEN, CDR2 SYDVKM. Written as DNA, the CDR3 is TGTGCCACCAAGATACCCAGCACAGATACGCAGTATTTT. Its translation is CATKIPSTDTQYF.

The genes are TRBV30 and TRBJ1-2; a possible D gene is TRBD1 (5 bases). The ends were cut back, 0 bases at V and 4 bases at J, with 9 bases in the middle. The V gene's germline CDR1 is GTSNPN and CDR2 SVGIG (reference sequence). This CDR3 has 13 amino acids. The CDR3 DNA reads TGTGCCTGGAGTGTTGGAGGGACCTATGGCTACACCTTC. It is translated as CAWSVGGTYGYTF.

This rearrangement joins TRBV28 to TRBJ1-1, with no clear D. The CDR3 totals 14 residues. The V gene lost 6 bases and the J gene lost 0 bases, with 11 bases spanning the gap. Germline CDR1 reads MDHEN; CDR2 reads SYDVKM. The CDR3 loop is CASSAYGVNTEAFF. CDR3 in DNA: TGTGCCAGCAGCGCTTATGGGGTGAACACTGAAGCTTTCTTT. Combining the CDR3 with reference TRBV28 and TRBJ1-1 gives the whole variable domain DVKVTQSSRYLVKRTGEKVFLECVQDMDHENMFWYRQDPGLGLRLIYFSYDVKMKEKGDIPEGYSVSREKKERFSLILESASTNQTSMYLCASSAYGVNTEAFFGQGTRLTVV.

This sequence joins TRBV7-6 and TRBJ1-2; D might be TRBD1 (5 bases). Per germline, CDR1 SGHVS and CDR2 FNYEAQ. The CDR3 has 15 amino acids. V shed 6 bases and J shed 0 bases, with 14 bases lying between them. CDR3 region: CASSPIETANYGYTF. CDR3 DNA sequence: TGTGCCAGCAGTCCAATTGAGACAGCTAACTATGGCTACACCTTC.

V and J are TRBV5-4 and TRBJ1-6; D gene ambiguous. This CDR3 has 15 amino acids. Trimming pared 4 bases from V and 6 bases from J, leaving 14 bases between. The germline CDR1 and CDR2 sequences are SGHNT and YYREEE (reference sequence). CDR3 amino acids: CASSTDGPLNSPLHF. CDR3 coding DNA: TGTGCCAGCAGCACCGACGGGCCGCTTAATTCACCCCTCCACTTT. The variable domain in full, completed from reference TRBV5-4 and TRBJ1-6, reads ETGVTQSPTHLIKTRGQQVTLRCSSQSGHNTVSWYQQALGQGPQFIFQYYREEENGRGNFPPRFSGLQFPNYSSELNVNALELDDSALYLCASSTDGPLNSPLHFGNGTRLTVT.

The DNA for the CDR3 is TGTGCCAGCAGTTTAGGGCTATCGGGAGGCACAGATACGCAGTATTTT. Residues: CASSLGLSGGTDTQYF. The chain carries TRBV28 and TRBJ2-3; D is possibly TRBD2 (6 bases). The CDR3 runs 16 residues. The germline V gene encodes CDR1 MDHEN and CDR2 SYDVKM. V was trimmed by 2 bases and J by 1 base, leaving 13 bases between them. Complete variable domain (other parts from reference TRBV28 and TRBJ2-3): DVKVTQSSRYLVKRTGEKVFLECVQDMDHENMFWYRQDPGLGLRLIYFSYDVKMKEKGDIPEGYSVSREKKERFSLILESASTNQTSMYLCASSLGLSGGTDTQYFGPGTRLTVL.

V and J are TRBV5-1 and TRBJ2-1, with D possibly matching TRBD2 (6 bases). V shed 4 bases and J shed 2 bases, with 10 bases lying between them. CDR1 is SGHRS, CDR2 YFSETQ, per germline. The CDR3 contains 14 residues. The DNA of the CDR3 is TGCGCCAGCAGCCCGGGGGAGGCCTACAATGAGCAGTTCTTC. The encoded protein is CASSPGEAYNEQFF.

The CDR3 sequence: CASSEAESTEWGYTF. The CDR3 DNA follows: TGTGCCAGCAGTGAAGCGGAGTCGACAGAGTGGGGCTACACCTTC. The chain links TRBV2 to TRBJ1-2; tentative D call: TRBD1 (5 bases). The CDR3 is made up of 15 amino acids. Trimming shortened V by 0 bases and J by 8 bases, and 16 bases separated the two germline ends. The germline V gene has CDR1 SNHLY and CDR2 FYNNEI.

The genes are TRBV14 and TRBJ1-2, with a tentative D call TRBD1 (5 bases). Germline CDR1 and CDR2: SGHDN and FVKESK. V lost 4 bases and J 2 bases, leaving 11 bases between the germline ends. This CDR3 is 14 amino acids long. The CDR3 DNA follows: TGTGCCAGCAGCCGGCAGGGTTTCAACTATGGCTACACCTTC. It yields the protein CASSRQGFNYGYTF.

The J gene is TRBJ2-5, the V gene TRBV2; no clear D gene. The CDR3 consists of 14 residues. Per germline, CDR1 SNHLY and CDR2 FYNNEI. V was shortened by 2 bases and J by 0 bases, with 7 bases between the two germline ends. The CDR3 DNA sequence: TGTGCCAGCAGTGAAAAGGGATACCAAGAGACCCAGTACTTC. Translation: CASSEKGYQETQYF.

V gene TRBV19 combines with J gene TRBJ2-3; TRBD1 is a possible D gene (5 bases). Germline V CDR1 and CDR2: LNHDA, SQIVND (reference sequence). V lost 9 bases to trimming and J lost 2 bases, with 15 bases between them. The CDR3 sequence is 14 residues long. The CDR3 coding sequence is TGTGCCAGCAGACAGAATCCATCCACAGATACGCAGTATTTT. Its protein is CASRQNPSTDTQYF.

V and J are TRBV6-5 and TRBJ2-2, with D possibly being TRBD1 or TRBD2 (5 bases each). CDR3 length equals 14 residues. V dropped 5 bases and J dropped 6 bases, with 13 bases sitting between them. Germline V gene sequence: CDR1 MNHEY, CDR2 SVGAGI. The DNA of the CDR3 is TGTGCCAGCAGTGCCCACGGGGCAGCCGGGGAGCTGTTTTTT. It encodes CASSAHGAAGELFF.

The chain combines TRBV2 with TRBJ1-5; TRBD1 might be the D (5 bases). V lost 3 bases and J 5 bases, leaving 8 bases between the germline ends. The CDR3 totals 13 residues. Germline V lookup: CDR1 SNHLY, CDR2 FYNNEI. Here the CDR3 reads CASSESGHQPQHF. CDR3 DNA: TGTGCCAGCAGTGAGTCAGGGCATCAGCCCCAGCATTTT.

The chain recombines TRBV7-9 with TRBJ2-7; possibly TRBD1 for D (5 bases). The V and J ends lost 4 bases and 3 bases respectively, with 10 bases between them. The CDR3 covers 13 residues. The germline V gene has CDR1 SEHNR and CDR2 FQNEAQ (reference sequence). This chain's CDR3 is CASSYRLYYEQYF. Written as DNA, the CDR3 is TGTGCCAGCAGCTACAGGCTATACTACGAGCAGTACTTC.

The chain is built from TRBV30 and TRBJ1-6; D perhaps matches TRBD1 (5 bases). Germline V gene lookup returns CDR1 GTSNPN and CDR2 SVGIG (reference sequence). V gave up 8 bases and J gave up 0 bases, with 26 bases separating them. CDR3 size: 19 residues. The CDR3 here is CAGKVGFGIDSSYNSPLHF. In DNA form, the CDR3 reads TGTGCCGGGAAGGTCGGGTTCGGGATCGACAGCTCCTATAATTCACCCCTCCACTTT.

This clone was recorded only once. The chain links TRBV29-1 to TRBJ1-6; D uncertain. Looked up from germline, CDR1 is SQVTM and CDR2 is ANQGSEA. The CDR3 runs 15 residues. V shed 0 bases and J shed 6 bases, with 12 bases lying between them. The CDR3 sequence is CSVEEDALGNSPLHF. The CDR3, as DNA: TGCAGCGTTGAAGAGGACGCCCTAGGTAATTCACCCCTCCACTTT. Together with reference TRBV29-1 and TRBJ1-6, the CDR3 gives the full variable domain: SAVISQKPSRDICQRGTSLTIQCQVDSQVTMMFWYRQQPGQSLTLIATANQGSEATYESGFVIDKFPISRPNLTFSTLTVSNMSPEDSSIYLCSVEEDALGNSPLHFGNGTRLTVT.

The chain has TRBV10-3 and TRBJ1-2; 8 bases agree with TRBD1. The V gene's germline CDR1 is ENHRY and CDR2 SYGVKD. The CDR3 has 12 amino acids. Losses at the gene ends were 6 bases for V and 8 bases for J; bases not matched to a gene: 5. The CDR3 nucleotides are TGTGCCATCAGCCAGGGGGCATACGGCTACACCTTC. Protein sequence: CAISQGAYGYTF.

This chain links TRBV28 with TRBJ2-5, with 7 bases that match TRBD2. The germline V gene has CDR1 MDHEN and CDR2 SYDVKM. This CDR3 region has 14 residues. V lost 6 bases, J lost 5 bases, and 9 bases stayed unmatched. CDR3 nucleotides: TGTGCCAGCAGCCCGAGCGGGGCGGGGGAGACCCAGTACTTC. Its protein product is CASSPSGAGETQYF.

CDR3 protein: CASKGTGELFF. CDR3 DNA: TGTGCCAGCAAGGGCACCGGGGAGCTGTTTTTT. The rearrangement joins TRBV6-5 to TRBJ2-2; no firm D call. The CDR3 has 11 amino acids. Per the germline V gene, CDR1 is MNHEY and CDR2 is SVGAGI. Trimming cost V 7 bases and J 4 bases, with 4 bases left between them.

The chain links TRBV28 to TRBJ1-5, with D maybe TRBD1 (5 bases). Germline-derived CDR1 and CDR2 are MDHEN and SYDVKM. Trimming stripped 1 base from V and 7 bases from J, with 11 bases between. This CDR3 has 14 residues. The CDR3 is CASSLSGSKQPQHF. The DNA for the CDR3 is TGTGCCAGCAGTTTATCAGGGTCGAAGCAGCCCCAGCATTTT. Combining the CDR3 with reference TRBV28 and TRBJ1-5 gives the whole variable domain DVKVTQSSRYLVKRTGEKVFLECVQDMDHENMFWYRQDPGLGLRLIYFSYDVKMKEKGDIPEGYSVSREKKERFSLILESASTNQTSMYLCASSLSGSKQPQHFGDGTRLSIL.

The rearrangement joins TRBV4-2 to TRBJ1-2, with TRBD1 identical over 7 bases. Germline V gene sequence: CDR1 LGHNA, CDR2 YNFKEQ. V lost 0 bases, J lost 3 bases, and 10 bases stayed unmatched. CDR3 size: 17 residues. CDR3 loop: CASSQERREGAYYGYTF. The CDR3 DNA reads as TGTGCCAGCAGCCAAGAGAGGAGGGAGGGGGCCTACTATGGCTACACCTTC.

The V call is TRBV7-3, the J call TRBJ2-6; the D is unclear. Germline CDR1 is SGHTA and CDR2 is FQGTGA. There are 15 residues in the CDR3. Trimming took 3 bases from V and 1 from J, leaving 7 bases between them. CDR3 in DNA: TGTGCCAGCAGCTTGACGGTATCTGGGGCCAACGTCCTGACTTTC. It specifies CASSLTVSGANVLTF.

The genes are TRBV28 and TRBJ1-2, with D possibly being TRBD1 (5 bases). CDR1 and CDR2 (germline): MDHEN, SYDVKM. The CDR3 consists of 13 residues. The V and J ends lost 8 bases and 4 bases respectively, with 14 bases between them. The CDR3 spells CASFNQRGYGYTF. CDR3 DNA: TGTGCCAGCTTCAACCAAAGGGGCTATGGCTACACCTTC.

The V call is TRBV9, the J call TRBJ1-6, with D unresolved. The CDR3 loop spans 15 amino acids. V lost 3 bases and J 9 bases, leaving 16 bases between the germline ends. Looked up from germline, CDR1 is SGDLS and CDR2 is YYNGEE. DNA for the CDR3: TGTGCCAGCAGCGCCACGGGAGCCACGGGTTCACCCCTCCACTTT. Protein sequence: CASSATGATGSPLHF. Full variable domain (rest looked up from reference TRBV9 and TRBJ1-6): DSGVTQTPKHLITATGQRVTLRCSPRSGDLSVYWYQQSLDQGLQFLIQYYNGEERAKGNILERFSAQQFPDLHSELNLSSLELGDSALYFCASSATGATGSPLHFGNGTRLTVT.

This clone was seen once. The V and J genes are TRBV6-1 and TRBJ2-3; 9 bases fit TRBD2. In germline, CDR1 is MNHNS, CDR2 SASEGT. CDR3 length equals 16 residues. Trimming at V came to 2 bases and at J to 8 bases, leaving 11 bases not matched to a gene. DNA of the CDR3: TGTGCCAGCAGTGAATTCCCTAGCGGGGTTTCTGGTACGCAGTATTTT. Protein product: CASSEFPSGVSGTQYF.

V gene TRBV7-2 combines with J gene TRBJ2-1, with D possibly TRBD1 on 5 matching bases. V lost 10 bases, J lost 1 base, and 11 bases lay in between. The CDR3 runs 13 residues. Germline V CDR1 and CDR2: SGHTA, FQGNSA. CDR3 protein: CANARDSYNEQFF. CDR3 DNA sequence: TGTGCCAACGCCAGGGATTCCTACAATGAGCAGTTCTTC.